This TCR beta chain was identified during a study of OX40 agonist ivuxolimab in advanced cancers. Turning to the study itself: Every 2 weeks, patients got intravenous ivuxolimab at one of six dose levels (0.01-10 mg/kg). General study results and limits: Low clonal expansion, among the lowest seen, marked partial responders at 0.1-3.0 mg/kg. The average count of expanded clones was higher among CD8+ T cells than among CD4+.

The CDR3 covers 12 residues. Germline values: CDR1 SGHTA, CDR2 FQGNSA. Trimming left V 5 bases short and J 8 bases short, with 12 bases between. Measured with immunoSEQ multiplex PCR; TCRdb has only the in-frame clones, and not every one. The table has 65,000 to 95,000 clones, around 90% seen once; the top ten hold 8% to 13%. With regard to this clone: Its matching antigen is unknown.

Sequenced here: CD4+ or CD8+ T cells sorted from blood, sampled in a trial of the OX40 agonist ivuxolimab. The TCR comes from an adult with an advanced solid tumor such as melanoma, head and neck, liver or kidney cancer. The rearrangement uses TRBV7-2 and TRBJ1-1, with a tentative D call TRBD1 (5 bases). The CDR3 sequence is CASSPFGTEAFF. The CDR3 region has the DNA TGTGCCAGCAGCCCCTTCGGGACCGAAGCTTTCTTT.